This TCR beta chain was recovered during a study of CD8 T cells in ankylosing spondylitis. General study findings and limits: One TCR beta motif, made up of eight highly homologous variants, appeared characteristic of ankylosing spondylitis blood. The authors found the disease-linked clones to be CD8+ and relatively rare in peripheral blood.

TCRdb reanalysed the 5' RACE reads using MiXCR and keeps one entry per CDR3 protein. The sample yields about 440,000 distinct CDR3 sequences, over 15% seen once. The CDR3 sequence is 16 residues long. The J segment lost 5 bases and the V segment lost 1 base, leaving 9 bases of the junction unmatched. Germline V gene sequence: CDR1 SNHLY, CDR2 FYNNEI. This clonotype was counted only a few times. The antigen is unknown. This receptor was taken from a male donor with ankylosing spondylitis. The genes are TRBV2 and TRBJ2-7, with 9 bases that match TRBD2. Specimen: blood, either unsorted or a sorted T cell fraction (not recorded which). For the CDR3, the DNA is TGTGCCAGCAGTGAAGAAGGCGGGGGGGAAAAGAACGAGCAGTACTTC. It codes for CASSEEGGGEKNEQYF.